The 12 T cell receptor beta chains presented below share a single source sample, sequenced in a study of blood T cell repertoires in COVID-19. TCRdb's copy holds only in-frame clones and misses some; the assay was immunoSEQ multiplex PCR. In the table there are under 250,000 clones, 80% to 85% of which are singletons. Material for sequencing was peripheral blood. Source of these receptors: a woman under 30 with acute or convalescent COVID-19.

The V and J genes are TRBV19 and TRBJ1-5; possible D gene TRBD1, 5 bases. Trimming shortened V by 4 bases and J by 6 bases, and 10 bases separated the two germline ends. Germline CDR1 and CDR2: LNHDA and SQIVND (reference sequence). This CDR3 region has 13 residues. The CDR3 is CASSTGVSQPQHF. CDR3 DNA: TGTGCCAGTAGTACGGGGGTGAGTCAGCCCCAGCATTTT.

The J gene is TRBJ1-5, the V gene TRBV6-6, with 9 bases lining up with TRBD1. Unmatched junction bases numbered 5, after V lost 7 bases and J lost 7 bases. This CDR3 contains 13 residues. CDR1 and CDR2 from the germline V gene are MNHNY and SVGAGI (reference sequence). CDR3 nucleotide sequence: TGTGCCAGCAACGACAGGGGGGGGCAGCCCCAGCATTTT. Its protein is CASNDRGGQPQHF.

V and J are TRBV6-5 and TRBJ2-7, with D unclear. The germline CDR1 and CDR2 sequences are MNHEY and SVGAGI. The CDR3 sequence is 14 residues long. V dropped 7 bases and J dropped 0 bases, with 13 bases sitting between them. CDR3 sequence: CASNQRTSSYEQYF. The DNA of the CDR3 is TGTGCCAGCAACCAGCGAACGAGCTCCTACGAGCAGTACTTC.

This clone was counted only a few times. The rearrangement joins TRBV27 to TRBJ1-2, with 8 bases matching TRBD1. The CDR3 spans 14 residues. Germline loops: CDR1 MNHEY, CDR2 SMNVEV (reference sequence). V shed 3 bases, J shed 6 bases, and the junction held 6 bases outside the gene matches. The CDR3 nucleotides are TGTGCCAGCAGTTTCGGAGGACAGGGTGATGGCTACACCTTC. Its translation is CASSFGGQGDGYTF.

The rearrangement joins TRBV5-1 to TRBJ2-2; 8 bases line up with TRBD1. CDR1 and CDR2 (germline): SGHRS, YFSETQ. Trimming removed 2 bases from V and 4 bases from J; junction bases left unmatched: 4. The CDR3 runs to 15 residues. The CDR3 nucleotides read TGCGCCAGCAGCTTCAGGACAGGGAGCACCGGGGAGCTGTTTTTT. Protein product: CASSFRTGSTGELFF. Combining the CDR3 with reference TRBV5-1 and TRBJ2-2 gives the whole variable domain KAGVTQTPRYLIKTRGQQVTLSCSPISGHRSVSWYQQTPGQGLQFLFEYFSETQRNKGNFPGRFSGRQFSNSRSEMNVSTLELGDSALYLCASSFRTGSTGELFFGEGSRLTVL.

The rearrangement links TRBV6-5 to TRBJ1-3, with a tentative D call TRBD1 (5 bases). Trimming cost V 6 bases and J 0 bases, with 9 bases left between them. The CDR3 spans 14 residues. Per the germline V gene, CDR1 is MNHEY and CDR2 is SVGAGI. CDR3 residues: CASRMGGSGNTIYF. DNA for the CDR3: TGTGCCAGCAGAATGGGGGGCTCTGGAAACACCATATATTTT.

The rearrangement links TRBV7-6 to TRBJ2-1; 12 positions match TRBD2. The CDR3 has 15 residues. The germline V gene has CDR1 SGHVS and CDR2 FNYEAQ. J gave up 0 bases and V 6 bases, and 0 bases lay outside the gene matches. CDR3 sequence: CASRTSGSSYNEQFF. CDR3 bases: TGTGCCAGCAGGACTAGCGGGAGCTCCTACAATGAGCAGTTCTTC.

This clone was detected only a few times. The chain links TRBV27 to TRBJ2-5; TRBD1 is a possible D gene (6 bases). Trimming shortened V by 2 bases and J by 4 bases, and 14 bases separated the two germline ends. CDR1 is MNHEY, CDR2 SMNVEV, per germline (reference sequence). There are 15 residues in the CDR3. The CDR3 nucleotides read TGTGCCAGCAGTTTAGGGCAGGGGTTGACAGAGACCCAGTACTTC. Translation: CASSLGQGLTETQYF.

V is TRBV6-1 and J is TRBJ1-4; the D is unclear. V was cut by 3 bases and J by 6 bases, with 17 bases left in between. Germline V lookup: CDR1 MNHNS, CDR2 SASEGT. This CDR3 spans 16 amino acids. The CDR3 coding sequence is TGTGCCAGCAGTGAGCGGCAGCGGGTCATTCATGAAAAACTGTTTTTT. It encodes CASSERQRVIHEKLFF.

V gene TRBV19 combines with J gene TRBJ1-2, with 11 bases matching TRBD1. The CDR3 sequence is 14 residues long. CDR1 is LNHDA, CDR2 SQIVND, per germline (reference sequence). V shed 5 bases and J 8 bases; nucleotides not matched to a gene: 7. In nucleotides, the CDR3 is TGTGCCAGTAGTCCCCAGGACAGGGGGCAAGGCTACACCTTC. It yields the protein CASSPQDRGQGYTF.

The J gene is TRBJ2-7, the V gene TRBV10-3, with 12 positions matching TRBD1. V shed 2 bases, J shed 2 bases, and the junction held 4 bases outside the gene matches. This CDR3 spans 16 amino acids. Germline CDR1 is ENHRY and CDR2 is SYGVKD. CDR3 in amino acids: CAISEAGQGATYEQYF. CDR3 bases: TGTGCCATCAGTGAGGCGGGACAGGGGGCCACCTACGAGCAGTACTTC.

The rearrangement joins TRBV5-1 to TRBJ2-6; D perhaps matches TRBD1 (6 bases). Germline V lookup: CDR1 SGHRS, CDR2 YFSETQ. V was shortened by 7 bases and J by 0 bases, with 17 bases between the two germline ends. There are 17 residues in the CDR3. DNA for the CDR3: TGCGCCAGCGGACCGGGACACACAAGCTCTGGGGCCAACGTCCTGACTTTC. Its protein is CASGPGHTSSGANVLTF.